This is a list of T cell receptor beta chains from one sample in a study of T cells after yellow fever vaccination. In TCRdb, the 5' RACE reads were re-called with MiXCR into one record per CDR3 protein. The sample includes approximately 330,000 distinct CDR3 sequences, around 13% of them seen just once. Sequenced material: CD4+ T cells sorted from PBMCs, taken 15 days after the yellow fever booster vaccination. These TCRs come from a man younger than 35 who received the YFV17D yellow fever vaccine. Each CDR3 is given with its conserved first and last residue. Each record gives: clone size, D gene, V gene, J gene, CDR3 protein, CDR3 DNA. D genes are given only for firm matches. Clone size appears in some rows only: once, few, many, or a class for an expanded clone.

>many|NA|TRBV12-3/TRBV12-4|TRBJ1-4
CASSSPDTYEKLFF
TGTGCCAGCAGTTCTCCGGACACTTATGAAAAACTGTTTTTT
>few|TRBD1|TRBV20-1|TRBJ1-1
CSAFPGGRLNTEAFF
TGCAGTGCATTTCCAGGGGGGCGGTTGAACACTGAAGCTTTCTTT
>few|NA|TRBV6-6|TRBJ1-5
CASSYSIGIKDQPQHF
TGTGCCAGCAGTTACTCGATAGGGATAAAGGATCAGCCCCAGCATTTT
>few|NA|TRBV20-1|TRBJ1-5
CSARIQGAGNQPQHF
TGCAGTGCTAGAATACAGGGTGCAGGCAATCAGCCCCAGCATTTT
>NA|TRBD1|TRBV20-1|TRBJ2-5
CSATRDRWGETQYF
TGCAGTGCTACCCGGGACAGGTGGGGAGAGACCCAGTACTTC
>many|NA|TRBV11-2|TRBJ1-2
CASSLVRVSGYTF
TGTGCCAGCAGCTTAGTCAGGGTGTCTGGCTACACCTTC
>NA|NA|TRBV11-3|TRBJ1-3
CASSQDGDTIYF
TGTGCCAGCAGCCAAGACGGGGACACCATATATTTT
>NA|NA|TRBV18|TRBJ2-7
CASSPGEVRSYEQYF
TGTGCCAGCTCACCAGGGGAGGTGCGCTCCTACGAGCAGTACTTC
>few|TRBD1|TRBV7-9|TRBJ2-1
CASTRTGEFNEQFF
TGTGCCAGCACCAGGACAGGGGAGTTTAATGAGCAGTTCTTC
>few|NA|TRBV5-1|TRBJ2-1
CASSLAEEAGEQFF
TGCGCCAGCAGCTTGGCCGAGGAGGCAGGCGAGCAGTTCTTC
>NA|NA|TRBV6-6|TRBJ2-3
CASSYSAGAGDTQYF
TGTGCCAGCAGTTACTCTGCGGGGGCGGGAGATACGCAGTATTTT
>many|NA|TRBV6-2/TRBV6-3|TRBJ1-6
CASSPGRARTLHF
TGTGCCAGCAGCCCCGGTAGGGCAAGAACCCTCCACTTT
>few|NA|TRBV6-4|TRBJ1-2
CASSDGGSNYGYTF
TGTGCCAGCAGTGACGGGGGCTCAAACTATGGCTACACCTTC
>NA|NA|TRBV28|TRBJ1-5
CASSFDLNQPQHF
TGTGCCAGCAGTTTTGACTTGAATCAGCCCCAGCATTTT
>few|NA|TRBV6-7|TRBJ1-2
CASSYSPGREDYGYTF
TGTGCCAGCAGTTATTCCCCGGGGCGCGAGGACTATGGCTACACCTTC
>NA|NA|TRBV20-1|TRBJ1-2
CSASWGARANYGYTF
TGCAGTGCTAGTTGGGGGGCCAGAGCTAACTATGGCTACACCTTC
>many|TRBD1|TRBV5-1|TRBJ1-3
CASSGTGTSSGNTIYF
TGCGCCAGCAGCGGGACAGGGACTAGCTCTGGAAACACCATATATTTT
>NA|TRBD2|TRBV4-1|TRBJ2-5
CASSQDPRTSGGLLQETQYF
TGCGCCAGCAGCCAAGATCCAAGGACTAGCGGGGGGCTACTCCAAGAGACCCAGTACTTC